One sample yielded the 12 T cell receptor beta chains listed below, sequenced in a study of blood T cell repertoires in COVID-19. Method: immunoSEQ multiplex PCR; TCRdb's copy keeps in-frame clones and lacks some. The data hold some 370,000 clones, with roughly 89% observed a single time. Material for sequencing was peripheral blood. These receptors were collected from a man younger than 35 with active or convalescent COVID-19.

There are a few counts of this clone. The V and J genes are TRBV9 and TRBJ2-3, with 14 bases identical to TRBD2. CDR1 and CDR2 (germline): SGDLS, YYNGEE. The CDR3 is 15 amino acids. V dropped 3 bases and J dropped 8; count of bases not matched to a gene: 5. The CDR3 region has the DNA TGTGCCAGCAGCGGGGGGACTAGCGGGAGTTCTACGCAGTATTTT. It is translated as CASSGGTSGSSTQYF.

This clone was seen more than once but under ten times. The chain has TRBV5-1 and TRBJ1-1; D perhaps matches TRBD1 (5 bases). Deletions cut 6 bases from V and 5 bases from J, with 17 bases between. Germline V gene lookup returns CDR1 SGHRS and CDR2 YFSETQ. CDR3 length equals 14 residues. Written as DNA, the CDR3 is TGCGCCAGCACGCCCCCGGTGGGGGGAACTGAAGCTTTCTTT. It specifies CASTPPVGGTEAFF.

The chain combines TRBV13 with TRBJ2-3; 14 positions match TRBD2. The CDR3 spans 21 residues. Germline V gives CDR1 PRHDT, CDR2 FYEKMQ (reference sequence). J was trimmed by 2 bases and V by 4 bases; bases with no gene match: 17. The CDR3 is CASSSENGLAGGNPTTDTQYF. The DNA for the CDR3 is TGTGCCAGCAGCTCCGAAAATGGACTAGCGGGGGGAAATCCTACCACAGATACGCAGTATTTT.

The chain has TRBV28 and TRBJ2-1; the D gene is possibly TRBD2 (6 bases). Germline assignment: CDR1 MDHEN and CDR2 SYDVKM. The CDR3 consists of 14 residues. V lost 2 bases and J 5 bases, leaving 10 bases between the germline ends. The DNA of the CDR3 is TGTGCCAGCAGTTTAGGAGGGCTTCACAATGAGCAGTTCTTC. Translating gives CASSLGGLHNEQFF.

Only one count was recorded for this clone. The chain has TRBV4-3 and TRBJ2-3, with D uncertain. V shed 0 bases and J shed 5 bases, with 6 bases lying between them. Germline CDR1 LGHNA, CDR2 YSLEER. The CDR3 has 13 residues. DNA of the CDR3: TGCGCCAGCAGCCAAGATCACAGAGATACGCAGTATTTT. Translation gives CASSQDHRDTQYF.

The chain uses TRBV6-5 and TRBJ2-7, with TRBD1 matching 8 bases. V gave up 5 bases and J gave up 3 bases; unmatched junction bases: 9. The CDR3 is 15 amino acids. CDR1 is MNHEY, CDR2 SVGAGI, per germline. CDR3 sequence: CASSSRGQAFYEQYF. In nucleotides, the CDR3 is TGTGCCAGCAGTAGCCGGGGACAGGCCTTCTACGAGCAGTACTTC.

This clone was counted a few times. This sequence joins TRBV12-3 or TRBV12-4 and TRBJ1-1, with D possibly TRBD1 on 6 matching bases. Deletions cut 6 bases from V and 4 bases from J, with 12 bases between. This CDR3 spans 13 amino acids. CDR3 loop: CASSSGGATEAFF. CDR3 nucleotides: TGTGCCAGCAGCTCCGGGGGGGCCACTGAAGCTTTCTTT.

CDR3 protein: CASSPSPGSYNSPLHF. CDR3 DNA sequence: TGTGCCAGCAGTCCTAGTCCCGGTTCCTATAATTCACCCCTCCACTTT. The chain has TRBV9 and TRBJ1-6, with unresolved D. The germline V gene has CDR1 SGDLS and CDR2 YYNGEE. The CDR3 contains 16 residues. The V and J ends lost 5 bases and 1 base respectively, with 13 bases between them.

This chain links TRBV4-2 with TRBJ1-6; no definite D call. The germline V gene has CDR1 LGHNA and CDR2 YNFKEQ. The CDR3 is 14 amino acids. V lost 0 bases and J lost 3, with 3 bases in between. In DNA form, the CDR3 reads TGTGCCAGCAGCCAAGATCGCTATAATTCACCCCTCCACTTT. It encodes CASSQDRYNSPLHF.

This clone is a singleton in its sample. The chain employs TRBV9 and TRBJ1-1; D is possibly TRBD1 (5 bases). Germline-derived CDR1 and CDR2 are SGDLS and YYNGEE. Trimming removed 3 bases at V and 11 bases at J, with 14 bases between. The CDR3 consists of 12 residues. The CDR3 reads CASSGGDREAFF. The DNA for the CDR3 is TGTGCCAGCAGCGGGGGGGACCGGGAGGCTTTCTTT.

This chain connects TRBV24-1 to TRBJ2-1; 7 bases agree with TRBD2. V lost 4 bases to trimming and J lost 5 bases; unmatched junction nucleotides: 7. The CDR3 has 15 amino acids. CDR1 and CDR2 (germline): KGHDR, SFDVKD. The CDR3 region is CATSEPSGINNEQFF. The DNA for the CDR3 is TGTGCCACCAGTGAACCTAGCGGTATTAACAATGAGCAGTTCTTC.

The V gene is TRBV28, the J gene TRBJ2-1; 8 bases fit TRBD2. CDR1 MDHEN and CDR2 SYDVKM come from the germline V gene. The trim removed 2 bases at V and 14 bases at J, leaving 5 bases unmatched. This CDR3 has 12 amino acids. The CDR3 region is CASSLRGGNEFF. The CDR3 coding sequence is TGTGCCAGCAGTTTACGGGGGGGGAACGAGTTCTTC. Drawing the rest from reference TRBV28 and TRBJ2-1, the complete variable domain is DVKVTQSSRYLVKRTGEKVFLECVQDMDHENMFWYRQDPGLGLRLIYFSYDVKMKEKGDIPEGYSVSREKKERFSLILESASTNQTSMYLCASSLRGGNEFFGPGTRLTVL.